The 17 T cell receptor beta chains reported below all come from one sample, sequenced in a study of molecular identifiers for immune sequencing clone quantification. TCRdb fed the PCR reads into MiXCR, producing one record per CDR3 protein. Here the sample spans some 580,000 distinct CDR3 sequences, around 25% being singletons. Sequencing input: naive CD8+ T cells from blood, with Jurkat cell RNA spiked in. Specified subset: FACS-sorted CD8+CD4-CCR7+CD45RA+ naive T cells. All receptors come from a human donor in good health. Some libraries in this study had Jurkat cell RNA spiked in.

The chain joins TRBV19 to TRBJ1-2, with D hard to call. The CDR3 has 15 residues. V shed 3 bases and J shed 0 bases, with 11 bases lying between them. Germline V gene lookup returns CDR1 LNHDA and CDR2 SQIVND (reference sequence). The CDR3 here is CASSIRNVANYGYTF. In DNA form, the CDR3 reads TGTGCCAGTAGTATCCGAAACGTAGCTAACTATGGCTACACCTTC. The whole variable domain, remainder taken from reference TRBV19 and TRBJ1-2, is DGGITQSPKYLFRKEGQNVTLSCEQNLNHDAMYWYRQDPGQGLRLIYYSQIVNDFQKGDIAEGYSVSREKKESFPLTVTSAQKNPTAFYLCASSIRNVANYGYTFGSGTRLTVV.

This clonotype was recorded at least ten times. The chain links TRBV6-2 or TRBV6-3 to TRBJ2-5, with D uncertain. CDR1 and CDR2 (germline): MNHEY, SVGEGT. The CDR3 spans 15 residues. V gave up 0 bases and J gave up 0 bases, with 8 bases separating them. The CDR3: CASSYSSVYQETQYF. CDR3 sequence (DNA): TGTGCCAGCAGTTACTCGAGTGTCTACCAAGAGACCCAGTACTTC.

This clonotype was picked up one time. The J gene is TRBJ2-5, the V gene TRBV7-6; the match to TRBD2 covers 11 bases. Trimming cost V 1 base and J 5 bases; bases outside gene matches: 9. The CDR3 extends over 17 amino acids. Germline V gene data show CDR1 as SGHVS and CDR2 as FNYEAQ. CDR3 protein: CASSLEASGRMLETQYF. The DNA of the CDR3 is TGTGCCAGCAGCTTAGAAGCTAGCGGGAGGATGCTGGAGACCCAGTACTTC.

This chain links TRBV6-2 or TRBV6-3 with TRBJ2-2, with 13 bases identical to TRBD2. The CDR3 has 15 amino acids. With V trimmed by 6 bases and J by 7 bases, 5 bases remained unmatched. Germline-derived CDR1 and CDR2 are MNHEY and SVGEGT. CDR3 protein: CASSHGLAGVGELFF. The DNA of the CDR3 is TGTGCCAGCAGCCATGGACTAGCGGGGGTCGGGGAGCTGTTTTTT.

This chain joins TRBV11-2 and TRBJ2-7, with unresolved D. The CDR3 is 15 amino acids. Germline CDR1 and CDR2: SGHAT and FQNNGV. V was cut by 3 bases and J by 3 bases, with 15 bases left in between. This CDR3 is CASSFGPPSGYEQYF. CDR3 bases: TGTGCCAGCAGCTTCGGTCCCCCTTCAGGCTACGAGCAGTACTTC.

In its sample, this clonotype was seen a few times. The chain recombines TRBV4-3 with TRBJ1-1; TRBD1 matches at 9 bases. V lost 4 bases to trimming and J lost 5 bases; unmatched junction nucleotides: 11. CDR1 LGHNA and CDR2 YSLEER come from the germline V gene. This CDR3 has 16 amino acids. CDR3 sequence: CASSLGQGGVGTEAFF. The DNA for the CDR3 is TGCGCCAGCAGCCTGGGACAGGGTGGGGTTGGGACTGAAGCTTTCTTT.

This clonotype occurred many times. The chain employs TRBV7-8 and TRBJ2-3; D uncertain. Deletions cut 5 bases from V and 2 bases from J, with 14 bases between. The CDR3 totals 15 residues. The germline CDR1 and CDR2 sequences are SGHVS and FQNEAQ. CDR3 sequence reads: CASSLVGRNTDTQYF. The CDR3 DNA reads as TGTGCCAGCAGCCTAGTGGGCAGAAACACAGATACGCAGTATTTT.

This clonotype was found many times. The chain employs TRBV12-3 or TRBV12-4 and TRBJ2-7; no clear D gene. V was cut by 6 bases and J by 4 bases, with 10 bases left in between. This CDR3 has 12 amino acids. CDR3 coding DNA: TGTGCCAGCAGCCCGTTCCGGTACGAGCAGTACTTC. Its translation is CASSPFRYEQYF.

Regarding this clonotype: This sequence may be a read error, since a much larger clone differs from it by one base. This chain connects TRBV30 to TRBJ1-1, with D unresolved. V dropped 3 bases and J dropped 6 bases, with 14 bases sitting between them. Germline CDR1 is GTSNPN and CDR2 is SVGIG (reference sequence). The CDR3 runs 13 residues. This chain's CDR3 is CAWRLGGNAEAFF. For the CDR3, the DNA is TGTGCCTGGAGACTGGGCGGAAACGCTGAAGCTTTCTTT. The full variable domain, with the rest looked up from reference TRBV30 and TRBJ1-1, is SQTIHQWPATLVQPVGSPLSLECTVEGTSNPNLYWYRQAAGRGLQLLFYSVGIGQISSEVPQNLSASRPQDRQFILSSKKLLLSDSGFYLCAWRLGGNAEAFFGQGTRLTVV.

For this clonotype: It may be a read error: a sequence one base away is much more abundant. The chain is built from TRBV20-1 and TRBJ2-7; tentative D call: TRBD1 (6 bases). The CDR3 has 11 amino acids. Germline V gene sequence: CDR1 DFQATT, CDR2 SNEGSKA (reference sequence). The CDR3 spells CSARQVSEQCF. The CDR3, as DNA: TGCAGTGCAAGACAGGTATCCGAGCAGTGCTTC.

This clonotype was counted many times. One end of the junction varies from germline; a read error may be responsible. The rearrangement uses TRBV12-3 or TRBV12-4 and TRBJ2-7; TRBD1 aligns across 7 bases. This CDR3 has 14 residues. The CDR3 DNA reads as TGTGCCAGCAGCTTAGGGGGCGGATCCTACGAGCAGTACTTC. Encoded protein: CASSLGGGSYEQYF.

This clonotype was picked up many times. This sequence joins TRBV29-1 and TRBJ2-7, with D possibly matching TRBD1 (6 bases). The CDR3 is 15 residues long. Looked up from germline, CDR1 is SQVTM and CDR2 is ANQGSEA. V gave up 0 bases and J gave up 3 bases, with 15 bases separating them. CDR3 in amino acids: CSVEDLAGAHYEQYF. The CDR3, as DNA: TGCAGCGTTGAAGATCTGGCAGGGGCACACTACGAGCAGTACTTC.

This clonotype was seen repeatedly, ten times or more. CDR3 nucleotides: TGCAGCGCCCGAGGCGGCGGATACGAGCAGTACTTC. Amino acids: CSARGGGYEQYF. The rearrangement joins TRBV29-1 to TRBJ2-7, with D unresolved. The germline CDR1 and CDR2 sequences are SQVTM and ANQGSEA. The CDR3 covers 12 residues. The V end lost 7 bases, the J end lost 4 bases, and 14 bases lay between the germline ends.

The chain employs TRBV28 and TRBJ2-1; D not resolved. Germline V CDR1 and CDR2: MDHEN, SYDVKM. This CDR3 comprises 15 residues. The V end lost 2 bases, the J end lost 8 bases, and 16 bases lay between the germline ends. The CDR3 DNA is TGTGCCAGCAGTTTAGGTGGCGTTCGTGCGGATGAGCAGTTCTTC. This codes for CASSLGGVRADEQFF.

This chain uses TRBV5-1 with TRBJ2-1; possibly TRBD2 for D (5 bases). The CDR3 totals 13 residues. Germline CDR1 reads SGHRS; CDR2 reads YFSETQ. Trimming removed 4 bases at V and 8 bases at J, with 13 bases between. This chain's CDR3 is CASSTGYADEQFF. CDR3 sequence (DNA): TGCGCCAGCAGCACGGGGTATGCGGATGAGCAGTTCTTC.

This clonotype was recorded many times. This chain connects TRBV5-1 to TRBJ1-1, with D unresolved. Germline V gene data show CDR1 as SGHRS and CDR2 as YFSETQ. V lost 3 bases, J lost 4 bases, and 10 bases lay in between. The CDR3 extends over 13 amino acids. CDR3 sequence: CASSSPPSTEAFF. The CDR3 bases are TGCGCCAGCAGCTCCCCCCCGAGCACTGAAGCTTTCTTT.

The chain carries TRBV19 and TRBJ2-3; the D is unclear. V was clipped by 6 bases and J by 2 bases, with 9 bases between them. Per germline, CDR1 LNHDA and CDR2 SQIVND (reference sequence). The CDR3 extends over 13 amino acids. The CDR3 sequence: CASRFGPTDTQYF. In nucleotides, the CDR3 is TGTGCCAGTAGATTCGGACCCACAGATACGCAGTATTTT.